This T cell receptor (beta chain) was recovered during a study of shared clonotypes between healthy human individuals. Across the whole study: Every donor yielded three CD4 naive, three CD4 memory, two CD8 naive and one CD8 memory plate.

Details on this clone: As yet, its antigen is unknown. Distinct nucleotide sequences in the sample also encode this CDR3.

TCRdb's copy holds only in-frame clones and misses some; the assay was immunoSEQ multiplex PCR. The sample has about 2.3 million clones; roughly 93% are singletons. The CDR3 covers 13 residues. Germline loops: CDR1 MRHNA, CDR2 SNTAGT. Trimming left V 4 bases short and J 4 bases short, with 10 bases between. Study-wide results and limits: Naive subsets typically showed greater estimated richness than memory subsets. Clonotypes shared by all four sorted-subset donors had higher generation probabilities than non-shared clonotypes.

The rearrangement links TRBV6-4 to TRBJ1-1; TRBD1 is a possible D gene (6 bases). The source is a man between 18 and 29 years old in good health. Some clones in this sample may be carry-over from other donors' samples. Source material: naive CD4+ T cells from PBMCs. Regarding subset: CD45RA+ positively selected. The CDR3 reads CASSVGGGTEAFF. The CDR3 DNA follows: TGTGCCAGCAGTGTAGGAGGGGGCACTGAAGCTTTCTTT.